These T cell receptor beta chains were read from a single sample in a study of T cell changes during pregnancy in multiple sclerosis. Produced via immunoSEQ multiplex PCR; TCRdb's table is partial and in-frame only. The sample lists 55,000 to 65,000 clones, just under 90% occurring once. Material: peripheral blood, obtained in the first trimester of pregnancy. Receptors originate from a female donor in good health, enrolled as a control in a pregnancy study. The CDR3 runs from the conserved cysteine through the conserved F or W. The D gene is left open where the match is weak. Size is stated for part of the rows, as once, few or many counts, or as a class when the clone is expanded.

- TRBJ1-5 TRBV7-9 TRBD1 CASSSNVTGYAQPQHF TGTGCCAGCAGCTCAAACGTGACAGGGTACGCTCAGCCCCAGCATTTT
- TRBJ2-7 TRBV30 TRBD1 CAWSHTGTGGGYEQYF TGTGCCTGGAGTCATACCGGGACAGGGGGAGGCTACGAGCAGTACTTC
- TRBJ2-1 TRBV19 TRBD1 CASTKTGYNEQFF TGTGCCAGTACCAAGACAGGGTACAATGAGCAGTTCTTC
- TRBJ2-1 TRBV7-3 TRBD2 CASSRTSGNYNEQFF TGTGCCAGCAGCAGGACTAGCGGAAACTACAATGAGCAGTTCTTC
- TRBJ2-7 TRBV9 - CASSLDTYSYEQYF TGTGCCAGCAGCCTAGACACATACTCCTACGAGCAGTACTTC
- TRBJ2-5 TRBV2 TRBD2 CASRAGAGQETQYF TGTGCCAGTCGAGCGGGGGCCGGCCAAGAGACCCAGTACTTC
- TRBJ2-1 TRBV7-2 - CASSLVPRGSSYNEQFF TGTGCCAGCAGCTTAGTCCCCAGGGGATCCTCCTACAATGAGCAGTTCTTC
- TRBJ2-7 TRBV5-1 TRBD2 CASSLTSGKTYEQYF TGCGCCAGCAGCTTGACTAGCGGGAAGACCTACGAGCAGTACTTC
- TRBJ2-2 TRBV30 - CAWKAANTGELFF TGTGCCTGGAAAGCGGCGAACACCGGGGAGCTGTTTTTT
- TRBJ1-6 TRBV5-5 - CASSSQWGDSPLHF TGTGCCAGCAGCTCCCAATGGGGCGATTCACCCCTCCACTTT
- TRBJ2-2 TRBV5-1 - CASSLSPTGTGELFF TGCGCCAGCAGCTTATCTCCAACAGGGACCGGGGAGCTGTTTTTT
- TRBJ2-7 TRBV7-6 TRBD2 CASSRDQRGPYEQYF TGTGCCAGCAGCCGCGACCAGCGGGGTCCCTACGAGCAGTACTTC
once TRBJ2-3 TRBV5-1 - CASSLDRDSSDTQYF TGCGCCAGCAGCTTGGACAGGGATTCTTCAGATACGCAGTATTTT
- TRBJ1-2 TRBV5-6 TRBD1 CASSGMTGTANYGYTF TGTGCCAGCAGCGGGATGACGGGGACAGCTAACTATGGCTACACCTTC
- TRBJ2-2 TRBV6-4 TRBD1 CASSVETGFNTGELFF TGTGCCAGCAGTGTCGAGACAGGGTTCAACACCGGGGAGCTGTTTTTT
- TRBJ1-2 TRBV5-4 TRBD1 CASSLQGTGPWGYTF TGTGCCAGCAGCCTCCAGGGGACAGGGCCATGGGGCTACACCTTC
- TRBJ2-1 TRBV30 TRBD2 CAWLTSGGSYEQFF TGTGCCTGGCTAACTAGCGGGGGGTCCTATGAGCAGTTCTTC
- TRBJ1-4 TRBV11-3 - CASSPLSSATNEKLFF TGTGCCAGCAGCCCTCTGAGTTCTGCAACTAATGAAAAACTGTTTTTT
- TRBJ1-1 TRBV6-1 - CASSRSGEREAFF TGTGCCAGCAGTCGCTCCGGGGAACGTGAAGCTTTCTTT
once TRBJ2-7 TRBV7-9 TRBD1 CASSLERTGGYEQYF TGTGCCAGCAGCTTAGAAAGAACAGGGGGCTACGAGCAGTACTTC
- TRBJ1-5 TRBV15 TRBD1 CATSRAMDRRASNQPQHF TGTGCCACCAGCAGAGCCATGGACAGGCGGGCCAGCAATCAGCCCCAGCATTTT
- TRBJ1-2 TRBV19 - CASSMYQQGGYGYTF TGTGCCAGTAGTATGTATCAGCAGGGCGGCTATGGCTACACCTTC
- TRBJ1-5 TRBV30 - CACGVQGNQPQHF TGTGCCTGCGGGGTACAGGGTAATCAGCCCCAGCATTTT
- TRBJ1-1 TRBV9 TRBD1 CASSFQTGVDTEAFF TGTGCCAGCAGCTTCCAGACAGGGGTGGACACTGAAGCTTTCTTT
- TRBJ1-2 TRBV6-5 TRBD1 CASSYGTGVEGYTF TGTGCCAGCAGTTACGGGACAGGGGTAGAAGGCTACACCTTC